This TCR beta chain was identified in a study of blood T cells in healthy people across ages. Notes on this clonotype: This may come from a read error, since a much larger clone is one base off.

Then a second PCR, running about 6 to 11 cycles, was carried out with a sample-barcoded 5' primer and a J-beta primer mix. TCRdb re-derived calls from the 5' RACE reads in MiXCR, one entry per CDR3 protein. Here the sample spans approximately 800,000 distinct CDR3 sequences, 56% being singletons. Germline V gene data show CDR1 as SEHNR and CDR2 as FQNEAQ (reference sequence). The CDR3 covers 16 residues. The J gene is TRBJ1-3, the V gene TRBV7-9; no clear D gene. The sequenced sample was blood. This receptor was obtained from a man aged 35 to 55 in good health. CDR3 DNA: TGTGCCGGCAGCCCACCGGACCCCGCAGGCGGAAACACCATATATTTT. It codes for CAGSPPDPAGGNTIYF.